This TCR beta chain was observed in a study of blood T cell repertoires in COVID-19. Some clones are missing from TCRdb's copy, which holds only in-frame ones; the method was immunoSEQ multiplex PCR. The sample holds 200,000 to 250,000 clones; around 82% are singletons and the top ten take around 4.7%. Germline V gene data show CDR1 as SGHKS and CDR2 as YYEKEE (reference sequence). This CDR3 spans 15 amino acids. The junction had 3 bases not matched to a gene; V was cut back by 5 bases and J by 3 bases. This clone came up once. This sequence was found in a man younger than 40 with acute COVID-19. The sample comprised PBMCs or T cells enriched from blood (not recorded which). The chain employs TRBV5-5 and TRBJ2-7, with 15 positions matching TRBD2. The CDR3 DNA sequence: TGTGCCAGCAGTTGGGGACTAGCGGGGGGCTACGAGCAGTACTTC. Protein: CASSWGLAGGYEQYF.